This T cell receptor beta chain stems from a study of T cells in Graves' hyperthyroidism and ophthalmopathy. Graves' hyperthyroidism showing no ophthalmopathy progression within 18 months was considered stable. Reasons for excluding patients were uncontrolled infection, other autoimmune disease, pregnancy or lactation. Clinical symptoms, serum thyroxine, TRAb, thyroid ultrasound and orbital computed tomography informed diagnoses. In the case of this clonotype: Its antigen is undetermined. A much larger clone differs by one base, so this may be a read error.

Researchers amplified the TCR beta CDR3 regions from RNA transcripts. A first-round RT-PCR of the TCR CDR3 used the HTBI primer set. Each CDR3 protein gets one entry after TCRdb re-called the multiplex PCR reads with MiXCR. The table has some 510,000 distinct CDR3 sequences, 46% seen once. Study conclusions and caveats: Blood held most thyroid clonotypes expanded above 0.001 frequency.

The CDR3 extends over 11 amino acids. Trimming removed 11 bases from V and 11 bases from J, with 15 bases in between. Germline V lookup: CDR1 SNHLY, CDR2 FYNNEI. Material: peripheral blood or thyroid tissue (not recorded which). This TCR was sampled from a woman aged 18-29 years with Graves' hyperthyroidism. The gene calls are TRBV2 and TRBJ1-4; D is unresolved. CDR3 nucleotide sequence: TGTGCCGGTTTCCATGGAGAGAAACTGTTTTTT. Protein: CAGFHGEKLFF.